This TCR beta chain was found in a study of cytomegalovirus exposure and HLA in healthy donors. Study-level points and caveats: A prior analysis recorded that most TCR beta V segments were productive about 87% or about 30% of the time. Listed as cytomegalovirus-associated were 170 or so TCR beta chains. A later analysis showed TCR association rates differing by HLA locus, peaking at DRB1 and lowest at HLA-C. The study had only CMV serostatus as immune exposure information.

As concerns this clone: Its antigen remains unknown.

The PCR contained 60 Vbeta and 13 Jbeta primers. Assay: immunoSEQ multiplex PCR; the TCRdb copy retains only in-frame clones and omits some. With tens of thousands of clones in the sample, the ten largest clones hold 5.5% to 6.5%. The clonotype was recovered from a girl aged 5-17 years in good health and CMV-seropositive. The sequenced material came from PBMCs.

The chain's CDR3 is CASSPDSALNYGYTF. The CDR3 nucleotides are TGTGCCAGCAGCCCGGACAGTGCTTTAAACTATGGCTACACCTTC. This rearrangement joins TRBV7-9 to TRBJ1-2, with D possibly being TRBD1 (6 bases). Deletions cut 5 bases from V and 2 bases from J, with 15 bases between. CDR1 and CDR2 from the germline V gene are SEHNR and FQNEAQ (reference sequence). The CDR3 runs to 15 residues.